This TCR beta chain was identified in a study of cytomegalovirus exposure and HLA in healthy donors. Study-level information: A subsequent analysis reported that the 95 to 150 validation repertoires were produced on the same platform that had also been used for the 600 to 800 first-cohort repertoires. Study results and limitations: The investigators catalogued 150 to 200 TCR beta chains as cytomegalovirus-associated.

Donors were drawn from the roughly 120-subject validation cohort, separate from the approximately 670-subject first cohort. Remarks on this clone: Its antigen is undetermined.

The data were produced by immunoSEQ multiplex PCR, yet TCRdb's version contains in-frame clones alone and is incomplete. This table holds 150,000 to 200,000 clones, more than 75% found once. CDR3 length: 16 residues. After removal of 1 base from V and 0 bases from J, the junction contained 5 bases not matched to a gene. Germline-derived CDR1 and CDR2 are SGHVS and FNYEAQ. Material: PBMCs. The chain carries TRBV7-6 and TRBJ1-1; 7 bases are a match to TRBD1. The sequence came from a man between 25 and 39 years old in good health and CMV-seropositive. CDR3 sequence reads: CASSLGGGYMNTEAFF. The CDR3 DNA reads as TGTGCCAGCAGCTTAGGAGGGGGCTACATGAACACTGAAGCTTTCTTT.